The rows below give T cell receptor beta chains drawn from one sample of a study of OX40 agonist ivuxolimab in advanced cancers. Profiled with immunoSEQ multiplex PCR; TCRdb holds only in-frame clones, not every one. The sample has tens of thousands of clones; 75% to 90% are singletons. Source: CD4+ or CD8+ T cells sorted from blood, taken in a trial of the OX40 agonist ivuxolimab. These receptor sequences come from an adult with an advanced solid tumor such as melanoma, head and neck, liver or kidney cancer. CDR3s include the opening cysteine and the closing phenylalanine or tryptophan. The D gene is left open where the match is weak. Some rows mark clone size as missing; the rest say once, few, many or name a class of expanded clone.

v_call	j_call	d_call	clone_size	cdr3_aa	cdr3_nt
TRBV21-1	TRBJ1-1	NA	NA	CASVYPGRVENTEAFF	TGTGCCAGCGTATACCCGGGCAGGGTCGAAAACACTGAAGCTTTCTTT
TRBV10-2	TRBJ2-1	TRBD2	NA	CASRSGSSYNEQFF	TGCGCCAGCAGGAGCGGGAGTTCCTACAATGAGCAGTTCTTC
TRBV5-4	TRBJ2-6	TRBD1	once	CASSRDRGYAGANVLTF	TGTGCCAGCAGCCGGGACAGGGGATACGCTGGGGCCAACGTCCTGACTTTC
TRBV20-1	TRBJ2-3	TRBD2	NA	CSANNGGGQYF	TGCAGTGCCAATAATGGGGGGGGGCAGTATTTT
TRBV28	TRBJ2-1	NA	NA	CASSDSGNEQFF	TGTGCCAGCAGTGACAGCGGCAATGAGCAGTTCTTC
TRBV19	TRBJ1-4	NA	NA	CASSIVLNEKLFF	TGTGCCAGTAGTATAGTACTTAATGAAAAACTGTTTTTT
TRBV5-6	TRBJ2-3	TRBD1	NA	CASSLDTGTGFIDTQYF	TGTGCCAGCAGCTTAGACACCGGGACAGGGTTTATAGATACGCAGTATTTT
TRBV7-3	TRBJ1-3	NA	NA	CASSPGGSGNTIYF	TGTGCCAGCAGCCCCGGAGGGTCGGGAAACACCATATATTTT
TRBV5-1	TRBJ1-3	TRBD1	NA	CASSFQGAGNTIYF	TGCGCCAGCAGCTTTCAGGGGGCTGGAAACACCATATATTTT
TRBV7-2	TRBJ1-1	NA	NA	CASSLAKGGTEAFF	TGTGCCAGCAGCTTAGCGAAGGGGGGCACTGAAGCTTTCTTT
TRBV6-6	TRBJ1-4	NA	NA	CASSTGLGNEKLFF	TGTGCCAGCAGTACGGGACTGGGAAATGAAAAACTGTTTTTT
TRBV5-6	TRBJ1-3	NA	once	CASSLAVAGNTIYF	TGTGCCAGCAGCCTTGCAGTAGCTGGAAACACCATATATTTT